The rows below give T cell receptor beta chains drawn from one sample of a study of T cells in Graves' hyperthyroidism and ophthalmopathy. TCRdb re-called the multiplex PCR reads with MiXCR, one entry per CDR3 protein. The repertoire holds almost 250,000 distinct CDR3 sequences, with almost 25% as singletons. Material: blood. The origin of the receptors is a woman aged 40-49 years with Graves' ophthalmopathy. The CDR3 runs from the conserved cysteine through the conserved F or W. A D gene is named only where the DNA matches it firmly. Not all rows give a size; the values are once, few, many and, for expanded clones, a class.

>TRBD1|TRBV28|TRBJ2-5|few
CASNNPSGQGGETQYF
TGTGCCAGCAATAACCCGTCAGGACAGGGAGGAGAGACCCAGTACTTC
>NA|TRBV6-1|TRBJ2-7|many
CASSPAGAVGYEQYF
TGTGCCAGCAGTCCCGCGGGGGCAGTCGGCTACGAGCAGTACTTC
>TRBD1|TRBV6-5|TRBJ2-7|many
CASKVIGGNEQYF
TGTGCCAGCAAGGTTATAGGGGGCAACGAGCAGTACTTC
>TRBD1|TRBV28|TRBJ1-5|NA
CASRRTGQGFSNQPQHF
TGTGCCAGTAGACGGACAGGGCAGGGATTCAGCAATCAGCCCCAGCATTTT
>TRBD2|TRBV4-2|TRBJ2-2|NA
CASSQATSGRLWELFF
TGTGCTAGCAGCCAGGCCACTAGCGGGAGACTCTGGGAGCTGTTTTTT
>TRBD1|TRBV19|TRBJ2-7|many
CASRSNWGQGTYEQYF
TGTGCCAGTAGATCGAATTGGGGACAGGGCACCTACGAGCAGTACTTC
>TRBD1|TRBV5-1|TRBJ1-2|NA
CASSYSGTENYGYTF
TGCGCCAGCAGCTACTCCGGGACAGAAAACTATGGCTACACCTTC
>NA|TRBV27|TRBJ2-7|many
CASSRGGGYEQYF
TGTGCCAGCAGCCGCGGTGGAGGGTACGAGCAGTACTTC
>TRBD1|TRBV20-1|TRBJ1-1|NA
CSARRRSSPGTAEAFF
TGCAGTGCTAGACGCCGATCTTCCCCCGGGACAGCAGAAGCTTTCTTT
>TRBD2|TRBV12-3/TRBV12-4|TRBJ2-5|few
CASSLSGGAAETQYF
TGTGCCAGCAGTTTAAGCGGGGGCGCCGCGGAGACCCAGTACTTC
>NA|TRBV6-1|TRBJ1-1|NA
CASSEQGTNTEAFF
TGTGCCAGCAGTGAACAGGGGACGAACACTGAAGCTTTCTTT
>TRBD1|TRBV2|TRBJ1-5|few
CASREQGDGQPQHF
TGTGCCAGCAGGGAGCAGGGGGACGGTCAGCCCCAGCATTTT
>NA|TRBV6-5|TRBJ2-1|many
CASSYSKEMEVVF
TGTGCCAGCAGTTACTCGAAGGAAATGGAGGTGGTCTTC
>TRBD1|TRBV6-1|TRBJ1-2|NA
CATPGQGTRGYTF
TGTGCCACCCCGGGACAGGGGACTCGAGGCTACACCTTC
>NA|TRBV20-1|TRBJ2-7|many
CSARQGREQYF
TGCAGTGCTAGACAAGGGCGCGAGCAGTACTTC
>NA|TRBV6-1|TRBJ2-5|many
CASITDQETQYF
TGTGCCAGCATCACAGACCAAGAGACCCAGTACTTC
>NA|TRBV30|TRBJ1-1|many
CAWSGGPNTEAFF
TGTGCCTGGAGTGGGGGCCCGAACACTGAAGCTTTCTTT
>TRBD2|TRBV5-6|TRBJ2-7|many
CASRSSGSSYEQYF
TGTGCCAGCAGAAGTAGCGGGAGCTCCTACGAGCAGTACTTC
>NA|TRBV24-1|TRBJ1-2|NA
CATSVGTNYGYTF
TGTGCCACCAGTGTGGGAACTAACTATGGCTACACCTTC
>TRBD2|TRBV2|TRBJ2-7|NA
CASRAGGTTYEQYF
TGTGCCAGCCGCGCGGGGGGGACCACCTACGAGCAGTACTTC
>NA|TRBV28|TRBJ2-4|many
CASSSQVAKNIQYF
TGTGCCAGCAGTTCTCAGGTAGCCAAAAACATTCAGTACTTC
>NA|TRBV7-2|TRBJ2-4|few
CASSQQGRGNIQYF
TGTGCCAGCAGCCAACAGGGCCGGGGAAACATTCAGTACTTC
>TRBD1|TRBV6-2/TRBV6-3|TRBJ1-2|few
CASRSGQGVGYGYTF
TGTGCCAGCAGATCAGGACAGGGTGTAGGCTATGGCTACACCTTC
>TRBD1|TRBV2|TRBJ2-5|many
CASSEGGRGPGETQYF
TGTGCCAGCAGTGAAGGCGGCAGGGGGCCCGGGGAGACCCAGTACTTC
>TRBD1|TRBV20-1|TRBJ1-2|many
CSASGQGASSGGYTF
TGCAGTGCTTCGGGACAGGGGGCGTCGTCGGGCGGCTACACCTTC
>NA|TRBV4-1|TRBJ1-1|many
CASSQAGQNTEAFF
TGCGCCAGCAGCCAAGCCGGACAGAACACTGAAGCTTTCTTT
>NA|TRBV6-1|TRBJ2-5|NA
CASAEGPPGTQYF
TGTGCCAGCGCAGAGGGCCCGCCGGGGACCCAGTACTTC
>NA|TRBV19|TRBJ1-1|NA
CASKKGMSAEAFF
TGTGCCTCCAAAAAGGGTATGAGCGCTGAAGCTTTCTTT
>NA|TRBV7-8|TRBJ2-5|many
CASSLVEDWVETQYF
TGTGCCAGCAGCTTAGTTGAGGATTGGGTGGAGACCCAGTACTTC
>NA|TRBV12-3/TRBV12-4|TRBJ1-5|many
CASSLGRGQPQHF
TGTGCCAGCAGTTTGGGTAGGGGGCAGCCCCAGCATTTT
>NA|TRBV10-3|TRBJ2-7|many
CAISGTVNEQYF
TGTGCCATCAGTGGGACAGTCAACGAGCAGTACTTC
>NA|TRBV5-1|TRBJ1-5|many
CASSFTGDGNQPQHF
TGCGCCAGCAGCTTCACGGGGGATGGTAATCAGCCCCAGCATTTT
>NA|TRBV29-1|TRBJ1-2|NA
CSAETAYGYIF
TGCAGCGCTGAAACAGCCTATGGCTACATCTTC
>NA|TRBV30|TRBJ1-5|many
CAWYLGNGLGADQPQHF
TGTGCCTGGTATCTGGGAAATGGGCTTGGAGCCGATCAGCCCCAGCATTTT
>NA|TRBV24-1|TRBJ1-5|many
CATSNTGLEVPQHF
TGTGCCACCAGTAATACAGGCCTCGAGGTTCCCCAGCATTTT
>TRBD1|TRBV5-1|TRBJ1-2|many
CASSWGTDDGYTF
TGCGCCAGCAGCTGGGGGACAGACGATGGCTACACCTTC
>NA|TRBV27|TRBJ2-7|many
CASSQQLGYYEQYF
TGTGCCAGCAGTCAACAACTAGGATACTACGAGCAGTACTTC
>NA|TRBV5-1|TRBJ1-1|NA
CASSLGAYSEAFF
TGTGCCAGCAGCTTGGGGGCCTACTCTGAAGCTTTCTTT
>TRBD1|TRBV5-6|TRBJ2-5|few
CASSLGDRRETQYF
TGTGCCAGCAGCTTGGGGGACAGGAGGGAGACCCAGTACTTC
>TRBD1|TRBV27|TRBJ1-1|many
CASSRTGAMNTEAFF
TGTGCCAGCAGTCGGACAGGGGCGATGAACACTGAAGCTTTCTTT
>NA|TRBV13|TRBJ2-5|many
CASSLPRGVPQETQYF
TGTGCCAGCAGCTTACCCAGGGGGGTTCCCCAAGAGACCCAGTACTTC
>NA|TRBV4-2|TRBJ2-5|many
CASSQDPEWETQYF
TGTGCCAGCAGCCAAGATCCAGAATGGGAGACCCAGTACTTC
>NA|TRBV20-1|TRBJ1-5|many
CSGGGGNQPQHF
TGCAGTGGAGGCGGTGGCAATCAGCCCCAGCATTTT
>NA|TRBV2|TRBJ2-2|NA
CASSDATGKRNTGELFF
TGTGCCAGCAGTGACGCTACAGGGAAGAGAAACACCGGGGAGCTGTTTTTT
>TRBD1|TRBV19|TRBJ1-1|many
CASSRDRTGRVKAFF
TGTGCCAGTAGCCGCGACCGGACAGGGCGGGTTAAAGCTTTCTTT
>NA|TRBV2|TRBJ1-1|many
CAGSTLNTEAFF
TGTGCAGGCAGCACCCTGAACACTGAAGCTTTCTTT
>NA|TRBV20-1|TRBJ2-2|NA
CSASLDSRNTGELFF
TGCAGTGCTAGTTTGGATTCCAGGAACACCGGGGAGCTGTTTTTT
>NA|TRBV18|TRBJ2-7|NA
CASSPASRFKDEQYF
TGTGCCAGCTCACCAGCGAGTAGATTCAAGGACGAGCAGTACTTC
>NA|TRBV30|TRBJ2-5|NA
CAWAHLGRETQYF
TGTGCCTGGGCTCACTTGGGGAGGGAGACCCAGTACTTC
>TRBD2|TRBV4-2|TRBJ2-5|many
CASSEALTSAETQYF
TGTGCCAGCAGCGAGGCACTTACTAGCGCAGAGACCCAGTACTTC